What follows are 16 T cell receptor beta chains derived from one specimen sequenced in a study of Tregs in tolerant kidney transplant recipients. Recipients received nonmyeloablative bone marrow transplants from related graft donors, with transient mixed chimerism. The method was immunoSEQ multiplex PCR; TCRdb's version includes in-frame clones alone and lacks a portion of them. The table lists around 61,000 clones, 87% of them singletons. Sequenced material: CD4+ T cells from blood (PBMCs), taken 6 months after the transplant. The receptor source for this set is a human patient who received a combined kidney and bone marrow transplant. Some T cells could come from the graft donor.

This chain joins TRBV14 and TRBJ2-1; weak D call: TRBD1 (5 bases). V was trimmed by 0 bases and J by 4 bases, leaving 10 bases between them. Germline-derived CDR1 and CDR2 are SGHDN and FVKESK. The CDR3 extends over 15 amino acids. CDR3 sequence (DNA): TGTGCCAGCAGCCAAGAATGGGGCCTATACAATGAGCAGTTCTTC. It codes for CASSQEWGLYNEQFF.

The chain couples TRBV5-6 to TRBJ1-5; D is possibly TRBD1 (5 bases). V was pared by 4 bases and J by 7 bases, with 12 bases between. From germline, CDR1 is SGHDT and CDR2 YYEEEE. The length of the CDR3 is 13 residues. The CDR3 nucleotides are TGTGCCAGCAGCCCACAGCGGGGGCAGCCCCAGCATTTT. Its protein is CASSPQRGQPQHF.

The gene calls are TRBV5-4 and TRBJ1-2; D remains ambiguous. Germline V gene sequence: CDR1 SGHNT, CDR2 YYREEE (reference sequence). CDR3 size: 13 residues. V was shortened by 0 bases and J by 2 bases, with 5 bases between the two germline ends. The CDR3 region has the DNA TGTGCCAGCAGCTTGGACAGAAACTATGGCTACACCTTC. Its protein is CASSLDRNYGYTF.

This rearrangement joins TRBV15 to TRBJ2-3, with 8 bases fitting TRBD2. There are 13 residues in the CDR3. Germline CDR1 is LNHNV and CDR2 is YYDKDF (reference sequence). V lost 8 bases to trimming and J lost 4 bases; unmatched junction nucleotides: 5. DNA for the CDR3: TGTGCCACCGGCGGGGGGTGGGCAGATACGCAGTATTTT. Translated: CATGGGWADTQYF.

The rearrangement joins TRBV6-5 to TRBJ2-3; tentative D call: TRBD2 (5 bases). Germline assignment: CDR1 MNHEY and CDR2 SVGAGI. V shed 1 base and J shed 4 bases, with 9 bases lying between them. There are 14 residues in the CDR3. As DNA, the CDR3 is TGTGCCAGCAGTTACTTGCTAGCCTCAGATACGCAGTATTTT. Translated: CASSYLLASDTQYF.

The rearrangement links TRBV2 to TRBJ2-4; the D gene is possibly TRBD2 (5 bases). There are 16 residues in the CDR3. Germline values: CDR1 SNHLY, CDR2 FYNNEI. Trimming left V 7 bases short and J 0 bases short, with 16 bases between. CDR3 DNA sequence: TGTGCCAGCACCCCTAAGGCGGGCCTAGCCAAAAACATTCAGTACTTC. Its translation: CASTPKAGLAKNIQYF. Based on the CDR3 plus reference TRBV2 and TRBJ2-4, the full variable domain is EPEVTQTPSHQVTQMGQEVILRCVPISNHLYFYWYRQILGQKVEFLVSFYNNEISEKSEIFDDQFSVERPDGSNFTLKIRSTKLEDSAMYFCASTPKAGLAKNIQYFGAGTRLSVL.

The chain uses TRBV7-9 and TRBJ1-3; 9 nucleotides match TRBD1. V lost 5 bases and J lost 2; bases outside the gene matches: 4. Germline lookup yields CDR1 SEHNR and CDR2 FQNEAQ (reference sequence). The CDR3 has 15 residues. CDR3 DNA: TGTGCCAGCAGCGAACAGGGGGCGGCTGGAAACACCATATATTTT. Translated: CASSEQGAAGNTIYF.

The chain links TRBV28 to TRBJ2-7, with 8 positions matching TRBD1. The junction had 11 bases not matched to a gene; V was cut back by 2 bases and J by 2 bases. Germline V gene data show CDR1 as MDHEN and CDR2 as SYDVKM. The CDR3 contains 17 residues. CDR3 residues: CASSLMGQAVPTYEQYF. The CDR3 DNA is TGTGCCAGCAGTTTAATGGGACAGGCCGTCCCCACCTACGAGCAGTACTTC.

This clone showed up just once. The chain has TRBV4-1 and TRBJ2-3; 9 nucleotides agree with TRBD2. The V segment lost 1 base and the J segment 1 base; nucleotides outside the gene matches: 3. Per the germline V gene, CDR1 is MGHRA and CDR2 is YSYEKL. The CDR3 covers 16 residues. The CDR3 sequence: CASSQGGTSRTDTQYF. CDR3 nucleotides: TGCGCCAGCAGCCAAGGGGGGACTAGCCGCACAGATACGCAGTATTTT.

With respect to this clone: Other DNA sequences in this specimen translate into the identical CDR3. CDR3 sequence (DNA): TGTGCCCTCGGGACAGGGAATTCACCCCTCCACTTT. Protein sequence: CALGTGNSPLHF. The J gene is TRBJ1-6, the V gene TRBV2, with TRBD1 identical over 9 bases. V shed 11 bases, J shed 7 bases, and the junction held 3 bases outside the gene matches. There are 12 residues in the CDR3. The germline CDR1 and CDR2 sequences are SNHLY and FYNNEI.

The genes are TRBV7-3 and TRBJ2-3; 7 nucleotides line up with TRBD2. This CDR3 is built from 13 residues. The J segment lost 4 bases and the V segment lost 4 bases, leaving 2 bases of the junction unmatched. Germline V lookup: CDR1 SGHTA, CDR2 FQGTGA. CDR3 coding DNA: TGTGCCAGCAGCTGGGGGGGGGCAGATACGCAGTATTTT. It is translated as CASSWGGADTQYF. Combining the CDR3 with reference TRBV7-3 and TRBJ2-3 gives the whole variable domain GAGVSQTPSNKVTEKGKYVELRCDPISGHTALYWYRQSLGQGPEFLIYFQGTGAADDSGLPNDRFFAVRPEGSVSTLKIQRTERGDSAVYLCASSWGGADTQYFGPGTRLTVL.

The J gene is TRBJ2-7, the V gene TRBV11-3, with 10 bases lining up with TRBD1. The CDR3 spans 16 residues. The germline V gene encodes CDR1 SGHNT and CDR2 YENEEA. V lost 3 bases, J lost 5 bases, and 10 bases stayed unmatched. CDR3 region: CASSFRGTGEFNEQYF. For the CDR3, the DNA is TGTGCCAGCAGCTTTCGCGGGACAGGGGAGTTCAACGAGCAGTACTTC.

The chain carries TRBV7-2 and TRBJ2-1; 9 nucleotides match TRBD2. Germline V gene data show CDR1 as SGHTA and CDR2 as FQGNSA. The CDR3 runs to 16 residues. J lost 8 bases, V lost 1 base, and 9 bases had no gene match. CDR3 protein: CASSLVRGRVRDEQFF. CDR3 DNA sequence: TGTGCCAGCAGCTTAGTTCGCGGGAGGGTTCGCGATGAGCAGTTCTTC.

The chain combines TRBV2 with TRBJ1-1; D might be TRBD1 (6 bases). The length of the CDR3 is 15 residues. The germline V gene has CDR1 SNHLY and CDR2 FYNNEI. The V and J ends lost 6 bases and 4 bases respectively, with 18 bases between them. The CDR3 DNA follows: TGTGCCAGCAGCCCCTTCCAGGGGTCGGGCACTGAAGCTTTCTTT. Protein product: CASSPFQGSGTEAFF.

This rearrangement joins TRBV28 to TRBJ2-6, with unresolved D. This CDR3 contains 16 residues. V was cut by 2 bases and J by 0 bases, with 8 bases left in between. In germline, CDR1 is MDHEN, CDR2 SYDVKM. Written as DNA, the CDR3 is TGTGCCAGCAGTTTACCAGGCCCCTCTGGGGCCAACGTCCTGACTTTC. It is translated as CASSLPGPSGANVLTF.

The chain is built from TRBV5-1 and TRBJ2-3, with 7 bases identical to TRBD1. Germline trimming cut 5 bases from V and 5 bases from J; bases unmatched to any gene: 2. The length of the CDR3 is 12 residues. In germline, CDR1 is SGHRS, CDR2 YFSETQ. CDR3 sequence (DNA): TGCGCCAGCAGTCGACAGGGAGATACGCAGTATTTT. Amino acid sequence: CASSRQGDTQYF. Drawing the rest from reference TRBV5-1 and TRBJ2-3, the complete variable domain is KAGVTQTPRYLIKTRGQQVTLSCSPISGHRSVSWYQQTPGQGLQFLFEYFSETQRNKGNFPGRFSGRQFSNSRSEMNVSTLELGDSALYLCASSRQGDTQYFGPGTRLTVL.